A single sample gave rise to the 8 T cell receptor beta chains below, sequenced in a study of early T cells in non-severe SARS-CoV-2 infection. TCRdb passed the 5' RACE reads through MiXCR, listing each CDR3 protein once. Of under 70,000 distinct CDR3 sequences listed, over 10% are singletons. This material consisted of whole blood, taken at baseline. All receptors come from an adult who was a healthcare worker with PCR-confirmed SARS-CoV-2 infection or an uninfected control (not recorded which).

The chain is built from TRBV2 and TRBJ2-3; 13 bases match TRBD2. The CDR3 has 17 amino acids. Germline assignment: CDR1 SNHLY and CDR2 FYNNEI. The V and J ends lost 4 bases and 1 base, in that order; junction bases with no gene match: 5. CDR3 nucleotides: TGTGCCAGCAGTGGGCCTGGGACTAGCGGGGGCACAGATACGCAGTATTTT. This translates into CASSGPGTSGGTDTQYF.

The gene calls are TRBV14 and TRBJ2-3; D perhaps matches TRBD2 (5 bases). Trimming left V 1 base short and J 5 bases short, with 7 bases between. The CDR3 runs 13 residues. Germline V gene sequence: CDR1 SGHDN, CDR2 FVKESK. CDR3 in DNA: TGTGCCAGCAGCCAAGGAGAGGGAGATACGCAGTATTTT. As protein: CASSQGEGDTQYF.

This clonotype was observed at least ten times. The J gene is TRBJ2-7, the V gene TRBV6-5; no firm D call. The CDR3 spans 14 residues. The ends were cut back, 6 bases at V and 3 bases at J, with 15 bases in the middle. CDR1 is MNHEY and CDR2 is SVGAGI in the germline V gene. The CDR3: CASSPLAQFYEQYF. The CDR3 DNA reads TGTGCCAGCAGCCCACTCGCACAATTCTACGAGCAGTACTTC.

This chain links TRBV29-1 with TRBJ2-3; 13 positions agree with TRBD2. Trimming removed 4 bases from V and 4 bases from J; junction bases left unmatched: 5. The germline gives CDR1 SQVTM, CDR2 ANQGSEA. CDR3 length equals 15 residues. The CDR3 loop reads CSVGTSGSFADTQYF. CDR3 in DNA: TGCAGCGTTGGGACTAGCGGGAGTTTCGCAGATACGCAGTATTTT.

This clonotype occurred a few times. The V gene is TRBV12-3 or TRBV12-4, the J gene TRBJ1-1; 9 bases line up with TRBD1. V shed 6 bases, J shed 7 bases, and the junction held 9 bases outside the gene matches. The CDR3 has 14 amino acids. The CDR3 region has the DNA TGTGCCAGCAGCACCCCGGGACAGGGATTTGAAGCTTTCTTT. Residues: CASSTPGQGFEAFF.

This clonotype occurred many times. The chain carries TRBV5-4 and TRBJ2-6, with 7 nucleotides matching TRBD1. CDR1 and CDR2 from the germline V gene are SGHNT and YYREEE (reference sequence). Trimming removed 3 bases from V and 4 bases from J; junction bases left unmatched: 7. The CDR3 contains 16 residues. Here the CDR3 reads CASSYPTGAGANVLTF. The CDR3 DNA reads TGTGCCAGCAGCTACCCAACAGGGGCCGGGGCCAACGTCCTGACTTTC.

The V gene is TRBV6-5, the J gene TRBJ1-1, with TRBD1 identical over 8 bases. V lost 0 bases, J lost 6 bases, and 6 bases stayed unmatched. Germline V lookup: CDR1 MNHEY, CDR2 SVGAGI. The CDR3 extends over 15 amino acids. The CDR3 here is CASSYSETGVSEAFF. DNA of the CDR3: TGTGCCAGCAGTTACTCGGAGACAGGGGTGTCTGAAGCTTTCTTT.

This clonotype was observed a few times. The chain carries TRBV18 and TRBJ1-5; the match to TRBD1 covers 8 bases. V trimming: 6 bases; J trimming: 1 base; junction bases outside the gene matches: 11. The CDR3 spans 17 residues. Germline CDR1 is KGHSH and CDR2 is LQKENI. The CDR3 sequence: CASSRTGTGESNQPQHF. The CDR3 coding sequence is TGTGCCAGCTCCCGTACAGGGACAGGCGAAAGCAATCAGCCCCAGCATTTT.